This T cell receptor beta chain was found in a study of blood T cell repertoires in COVID-19 (dated by TCRdb to 2018 to 2020). In terms of the full investigation: Collaborator samples came from the United States, Italy and Spain and covered acute and convalescent phases of COVID-19. Subjects who had been exposed to COVID-19, were actively infected with it, or had recovered from it provided the deeply sampled blood TCRbeta repertoires that made up the dataset. Samples came from the ongoing ImmuneRACE study (first 160 participants) plus 1,254 subjects from 6 global collaborators. The repertoires were released in a freely available public database meant as a resource for research on the immune response to SARS-CoV-2. HLA class I and class II types, where available, came from metadata supplied by the sample provider rather than from assay-based typing. Sample metadata almost always included a de-identified subject ID, COVID-19 status, age in years and sex. The material from the prospective study consisted of cDNA or gDNA derived from T cells, B-cell-depleted T cells, or PBMCs.

TCRbeta CDR3 regions were amplified from genomic DNA using the immunoSEQ Assay, a bias-controlled multiplex PCR. On the study's bioinformatics: The number of nucleated cells in each sample was estimated from the amplification of reference gene primers within the assay. Sequence reads were collapsed and filtered to measure the absolute abundance of every unique TCRbeta CDR3 rearrangement. For each sample, productive Simpson clonality was calculated as the square root of Simpson's diversity index across productive rearrangements. In TCRdb, the immuneACCESS table is reduced to in-frame sequences with V and J assigned. These tables do not hold every clone; where another copy was compared, an unresolved V gene accounts for under half, and the others remain unexplained. Clone size and V and J calls were adopted from that table, with D and trimming inferred from the DNA. For this sample the table gives 50,000 to 75,000 clones, of which approximately 92% were detected only once. The ten most abundant clones make up 4.6% of the sample.

Whole blood was collected in K2EDTA tubes by collaborating institutions according to the institutions' own protocols. For TCRbeta analysis, collaborator samples were shipped as frozen whole blood, as isolated PBMCs, or as DNA extracted from either sample type. On the study overall, not on this receptor specifically: The amount of clinical and demographic metadata varied by source and participant and was provided uncurated.

The germline V gene (reference sequence) specifies LGHDT as CDR1 and YNNKEL as CDR2. V and J are truncated by 1 base and 6 bases respectively, leaving an intervening sequence of 7 bases. Measured from the cysteine to the phenylalanine, the CDR3 is 12 residues long. The DNA shown is the 36-base CDR3, in frame from base 1. On this clone: Its antigen is unknown. Base qualities are not at hand, and no much larger clone is one base apart.

The sequence was collected from a man between 45 and 60 years old with active COVID-19. The chain is assembled from TRBV3-1 (or the pseudogene TRBV3-2) and TRBJ2-7; a tentative D match to TRBD1 spans 6 bases. What was sequenced was peripheral blood. The DNA reads as follows: TGTGCCAGCAGCCAAGTAGGGGGCGAGCAGTACTTC. Translated, this gives CASSQVGGEQYF.